The 4 T cell receptor beta chains in this list originate from one sample, sequenced in a study of vaccination and CD4 T cells after COVID-19. CD4+ T cells that had been cultured provided DNA sequenced with the Oncomine TCR Beta short-read assay. TCRdb reprocessed the PCR reads via MiXCR and lists one record per CDR3 protein. The table records around 15,000 distinct CDR3 sequences, around 50% of them present only once. No antigens are known for them. Regarding time point: late sampling 161 to 241 days after vaccination in a few convalescent patients. Treatment meaning: roughly nine-day PBMC culture with coronavirus spike peptide pools or control peptides (ViraFEST assay). This specimen consisted of CD4+ T cells from blood, cultured in vitro, obtained about 7 months after SARS-CoV-2 vaccination. The receptors derive from a human donor who had recovered from COVID-19.

The chain couples TRBV15 to TRBJ1-2; TRBD1 might be the D (5 bases). The germline V gene encodes CDR1 LNHNV and CDR2 YYDKDF (reference sequence). This CDR3 spans 16 amino acids. V dropped 2 bases and J dropped 8 bases, with 21 bases sitting between them. CDR3 DNA: TGTGCCACCAGCAGACAAACGGGACCCCTAGGAGGCGGCTACACCTTC. This encodes CATSRQTGPLGGGYTF.

This clonotype showed up just a few times. The chain employs TRBV19 and TRBJ1-1, with TRBD1 matching 7 bases. CDR1 is LNHDA, CDR2 SQIVND, per germline (reference sequence). The CDR3 has 15 residues. The ends lost 4 bases at V and 5 bases at J; junction bases unmatched: 10. This CDR3 reads CASSTAPGGRTEAFF. As DNA, the CDR3 is TGTGCCAGTAGTACTGCCCCAGGGGGGAGGACTGAAGCTTTCTTT.

This clonotype turned up a few times. This chain joins TRBV7-9 and TRBJ2-7; 8 bases fit TRBD1. V lost 5 bases and J lost 5; bases outside the gene matches: 11. Germline V lookup: CDR1 SEHNR, CDR2 FQNEAQ (reference sequence). The CDR3 covers 15 residues. CDR3 protein: CASSHTGQGHNEQYF. The CDR3 region has the DNA TGTGCCAGCAGCCATACTGGACAGGGTCACAACGAGCAGTACTTC.

This clonotype has only a few counts. V and J are TRBV6-1 and TRBJ2-7; perhaps TRBD1 as D (5 bases). The germline V and J ends were trimmed by 2 bases and 3 bases, with 14 bases remaining between them. The CDR3 spans 15 residues. Germline CDR1 reads MNHNS; CDR2 reads SASEGT. The CDR3 DNA is TGTGCCAGCAGTGAAAGGGGATCGCGATTCTACGAGCAGTACTTC. It specifies CASSERGSRFYEQYF.